The source of this TCR beta chain is a study of identical twins. This clonotype came up a few times. TCRdb processed the 5' RACE reads anew with MiXCR; each CDR3 protein has one entry. The repertoire holds approximately 190,000 distinct CDR3 sequences, with 15% to 20% as singletons. Separately, the same data were catalogued under a study of T cells expressing NK-cell markers. From that paper: From sorted CD3+CD56+NKG2C+, CD3+CD56+NKG2C- and CD3+CD56-NKG2C+ T cells came the TCR beta repertoires.

Sequenced input: CD8+ T cells sorted from blood. This receptor was identified in a woman between 18 and 30 years old in good health.

Here the CDR3 reads CASSLESGSGYEQYF. Here the CDR3 DNA reads TGTGCCAGCAGCTTAGAATCGGGGAGCGGCTACGAGCAGTACTTC. The chain employs TRBV7-6 and TRBJ2-7, with a possible D match to TRBD2 (5 bases). V lost 1 base to trimming and J lost 3 bases, with 13 bases between them. The CDR3 is made up of 15 amino acids. The germline V gene encodes CDR1 SGHVS and CDR2 FNYEAQ. The full variable domain, its missing parts supplied by reference TRBV7-6 and TRBJ2-7, is GAGVSQSPRYKVTKRGQDVALRCDPISGHVSLYWYRQALGQGPEFLTYFNYEAQQDKSGLPNDRFSAERPEGSISTLTIQRTEQRDSAMYRCASSLESGSGYEQYFGPGTRLTVT.